This record covers a single TCR beta chain. As originally analysed: Cell counts per sample came from amplifying reference gene primers. The assay was immunoSEQ multiplex PCR, and TCRdb's table has in-frame clones only and misses some. V and J calls and clone size follow that table, whereas D and trimming were derived from the DNA. The data contain approximately 240,000 clones, 82% of them singletons. This record comes from a study of blood T cell repertoires in COVID-19. Study information: Samples came from the United States, Italy and Spain, spanning acute and convalescent COVID-19. PBMCs, B-cell-depleted T cells, or T cells provided the cDNA or gDNA that made up the material.

The germline CDR1 and CDR2 sequences are MNHEY and SVGAGI. V was clipped by 5 bases and J by 2 bases; unmatched bases: 7. The CDR3 runs 15 residues. J is TRBJ2-7 and V is TRBV6-5, with 9 bases identical to TRBD1. Sequenced input: peripheral blood. This clonotype originated in a woman of 80 years or more with active or convalescent COVID-19. The CDR3 nucleotides read TGTGCCAGCAGTCTCGGGACAGGGAACACCTACGAGCAGTACTTC. It yields the protein CASSLGTGNTYEQYF.